This T cell receptor beta chain was sequenced during a study of blood T cell repertoires in COVID-19. Study as a whole: Italy, Spain and the United States were the sources of the convalescent and acute COVID-19 samples. Sources were T cells, B-cell-depleted T cells, or PBMCs; the material itself was cDNA or gDNA.

Generated by immunoSEQ multiplex PCR, the TCRdb table keeps only in-frame clones and is missing some. This sample carries 65,000 to 90,000 clones, about 82% of them seen once, and the ten largest clones take approximately 8.1%. This clone was recorded once. This receptor was identified in a middle-aged man with active COVID-19. The sequenced sample was peripheral blood.

This CDR3 reads CASSNRLAGSYEQYF. DNA for the CDR3: TGTGCCAGCAGCAATCGACTAGCGGGGTCCTACGAGCAGTACTTC. The rearrangement uses TRBV21-1 and TRBJ2-7; no DNA check was done on the table's D call, TRBD2. TRBV21-1 is described as a pseudogene. The CDR3 consists of 15 residues.